This entry lists 2 T cell receptor beta chains sequenced from one sample in a study of control samples from healthy donors and cancer patients. Using immunoSEQ multiplex PCR, the repertoire was profiled, and TCRdb retains in-frame clones only, with some absent. The profile shows fewer than 200,000 clones, approximately 96% of them singletons. Sequenced: blood. All receptors derive from a woman in her twenties or thirties in good health.

The gene calls are TRBV6-2 or TRBV6-3 and TRBJ2-7; 11 bases match TRBD2. The germline gives CDR1 MNHEY, CDR2 SVGEGT. Unmatched junction bases numbered 5, after V lost 0 bases and J lost 1 base. The CDR3 contains 17 residues. This CDR3 is CASSYSHRLAGSYEQYF. CDR3 DNA sequence: TGTGCCAGCAGTTACTCCCACCGACTAGCGGGGTCCTACGAGCAGTACTTC.

This chain joins TRBV27 and TRBJ2-7; D call uncertain. Germline CDR1 is MNHEY and CDR2 is SMNVEV (reference sequence). Trimming cost V 5 bases and J 2 bases, with 10 bases left between them. This CDR3 is built from 13 residues. DNA for the CDR3: TGTGCCAGCAGTGCCGCGTCACCCTACGAGCAGTACTTC. This translates into CASSAASPYEQYF.